This entry concerns a single TCR beta chain. Its binding antigen is unknown. No much larger clonotype is one base removed from it; base qualities were not supplied. The cohort comprised some 730 healthy bone marrow donors. At the time of sampling, every cohort member was nominally healthy, though immune exposures that went unrecorded were likely present. The donor was CMV seronegative and was included in the group of 352 seronegative cohort members. A peripheral blood sample was provided by each donor, and peripheral blood mononuclear cells were used for TCR beta sequencing. Genomic DNA was extracted from the blood cell samples with the Qiagen DNeasy Blood Extraction Kit. The source of the sample is a study of cytomegalovirus exposure and HLA in healthy donors (dated by TCRdb to 2016 to 2017). In terms of the full investigation: According to an earlier analysis of 587 of the donors, 150 million to 200 million T cells yielded 117 million unique TCR beta sequences and around 280 Gb of sequence data. Roughly 300 gigabases of sequencing data and approximately 84 million unique TCR sequences were included in an early release covering around 600 HLA-typed donors. All discovery cohort repertoires had been generated using a single sequencing platform. Donor age, sex, ethnicity and CMV serostatus were compiled alongside the repertoire data. A later analysis re-analyzed previously published TCR beta repertoires from about 730 donors and added high-resolution HLA genotyping to study TCR occurrence patterns. A separate validation cohort of approximately 130 different subjects was used in addition to the 666-subject first cohort. A later genetic analysis took genome-wide SNP genotypes for 398 of the 666 donors and used that subset as a discovery cohort. Because of strong linkage in the cohort, a few DR-DQ haplotypes were treated as single units for association and clustering. The aim of the study was to test whether cataloging public T cell receptors could identify signatures of past pathogen exposure. The genetic ancestry cluster associated with self-reported Caucasian donors included around 76% of the 350 to 500 genotyped donors. In an earlier analysis of 500 to 650 of the donors, high-throughput TCR beta sequencing was used to judge whether each TCR beta V gene segment behaved as functional or pseudogenic. Typing coverage differed by locus: A, B, C, DRB1 and DQB1 were typed in about 620-640 donors, DQA1 in 500 to 550, DPA1 in 600 to 610, and DPB1 in 472. Among roughly 400 genotyped donors of the cohort, an average of around 240,000 unique TCR beta nucleotide sequences were sequenced per donor, 15% to 20% of them non-productive. The T cell repertoires of under 700 subjects were profiled by immunosequencing and related to cytomegalovirus serostatus. To predict cytomegalovirus infection status, the study brought together high-throughput TCR immunosequencing, statistical association of individual TCRs with disease status, and machine learning. Both class I and class II loci were covered by HLA typing, at four-digit resolution. In the later analysis, no new phenotypic data were used to find candidate immune exposures; instead, reliance was placed on TCR beta sequences and their occurrence across donors.

Library prep was done by the immunoSEQ multiplex PCR assay. For the multiplex PCR, a mixture combining 60 forward primers for TCR Vbeta segments and 13 reverse primers for TCR Jbeta segments was used. A multiplex PCR assay on genomic DNA amplified the CDR3 region of rearranged TCR beta genes. Amplified TCR beta libraries were sequenced as 87-base-pair reads on the Illumina HiSeq System. Per the original workflow: A later analysis counted some 74 million unique TCR beta chains across the 666 repertoires, and some 11 million of these chains were shared by at least two donors. A nearest-neighbor algorithm error-corrected the raw reads and collapsed the reads into unique sequences, merging closely related sequences to remove PCR and sequencing errors. To assign V, D and J gene segments, CDR3 sequences were aligned to IMGT reference sequences. Each retained sequence needed at least a six-nucleotide match to both a V gene segment and a J gene segment. Rearrangements were called productive when the CDR3 lacked stop codons and stayed in frame with V and J; all others were non-productive. Following IMGT convention, CDR3 was defined as the stretch from the second conserved V-encoded cysteine up to the conserved J-encoded phenylalanine. The earlier analysis of some 550 of the donors excluded any sequence lacking an unambiguous match to a single V gene segment. In an earlier analysis of approximately 610 of the donors, V segments were called functional above 56.7% productive rearrangements and were called segregating when the between-donor standard deviation exceeded 5%. To diagnose cytomegalovirus status from the catalog of TCR beta chain sequences, a statistical classification framework was built. A later analysis assigned V and J genes by comparing TCR nucleotide sequences with IMGT/GENE-DB human TR gene sequences. A later analysis assigned CDR3 sequences and most-parsimonious VDJ recombination scenarios with the TCRdist pipeline. In a later analysis, every TCR beta chain was defined by the combination of its CDR3 amino acid sequence and its V-gene family, and reads without a unique V-gene family were dropped. As a way to deal with suspected cross-contamination and a sequencing artifact, a later analysis dropped hundreds of nucleotide sequences that were highly shared and had low generation probability. In a later analysis, a clonal expansion index was calculated for each public chain from normalized within-repertoire ranks of inferred template counts. A later analysis computed generation probabilities with a VDJ recombination model fitted to out-of-frame rearrangements, and checked the results against IGoR. In a later analysis, TCR-TCR, TCR-HLA and TCR-CMV co-occurrence was scored with hypergeometric tests, and a repertoire-size bias correction was applied to TCR pairs. False discovery rates were estimated in a later analysis by permuting HLA or CMV assignments 20 times. In a later analysis, co-occurring TCRs were grouped using DBSCAN, with TCRdist sequence similarity added in when clustering inside HLA-allele-positive subsets. Repertoires with fewer than 30,000 or more than 120,000 public chains, plus five repertoires with anomalous nucleotide sharing, were excluded from co-occurrence clustering. TCRdb provides this immuneACCESS table in a form limited to in-frame rearrangements. Some clones are lacking; in checked studies, under half of them reflect an unresolved V gene, and why the rest are absent is not known. V, J and clone size reflect that table, while D and trimming were determined from the DNA. Across this sample there are under 200,000 clones, with about three quarters seen only once. Approximately 2.3% of the sample comes from the top ten.

The study at large found these results: A later analysis associated 15,000 to 20,000 TCR beta sequences with specific HLA alleles at a false discovery rate of 0.05. In a later analysis, HLA-associated TCR beta chains were found to be more clonally expanded and to have lower generation probabilities than equally common non-associated chains. Three of the identified cytomegalovirus-associated TCR beta chains were confirmed in vitro to be specific for cytomegalovirus antigens. When HLA alleles, especially DR and DQ, strongly co-occurred, attributing TCR associations to individual alleles was difficult. The classifier was reported to diagnose cytomegalovirus status with high specificity and sensitivity in both the original cohort and the validation cohort. In an earlier analysis of more than 450 of the donors, most TCR beta V segments were observed in productive rearrangements about 90% or about 30% of the time, broadly matching IMGT annotations. According to a later analysis, most CMV-associated TCR beta chains appeared to be HLA-restricted, and the HLA associations seemed to be driven largely by CMV exposure. Because HLA typing was unavailable for some donors at each locus, only the typed subset was used in association tests. A further reported finding was that TCR beta sequences accurately predicted the HLA-A and HLA-B alleles for most subjects in the first cohort. Because counts were too low, approximately 18 rarely observed V segments, including chromosome 9 orphons, were excluded from the earlier analysis of fewer than 650 of the donors. According to a later analysis, parvovirus B19, influenza, CMV and Epstein-Barr virus appeared linked to several top co-occurrence clusters. V-gene and J-gene trimming of TCR beta chains was associated with a missense DCLRE1C variant in a later genetic analysis, and the association was replicated in an independent cohort. The authors suggested that the approach could potentially be extended to other disease states and immunological phenotypes. In this cohort, only TCR beta chains were sequenced, and detectable features were limited by the absence of alpha or paired-chain data. Some IMGT-functional V segments, including TRBV6-2 and TRBV6-3, could not be told apart with the 87-base-pair reads, so those segments were excluded. The study gave a list of around 170 TCR beta chains associated with cytomegalovirus. Most TCR sequences were observed very rarely across donors, whereas some public TCRs were present in many individuals. Linkage disequilibrium might explain the correlated functional status among segregating V segments, but an unknown experimental factor could not be excluded. According to a later analysis, TCR association rates differed among HLA loci, with DRB1 alleles showing the most associated TCRs and HLA-C alleles showing the fewest. Compared with the 666-donor mean, donors in an Asian-associated ancestry cluster had fewer N-insertions in productive TCRs, according to a later genetic analysis. A cluster of highly shared sequence variants was judged likely to represent a technical artifact of the sequencing pipeline. Immune exposure information for the cohort was limited to CMV serostatus. Sequencing depth was assumed to be roughly uniform across donors in the presence/absence analyses, though that assumption may not hold.

Inclusive of the bounding cysteine and phenylalanine, the CDR3 is 13 residues long. Only the CDR3 DNA stays, 39 bases, in frame from base 1. V and J are truncated by 10 bases and 4 bases respectively, leaving an intervening sequence of 16 bases. CDR1 and CDR2 are drawn from the germline V gene (reference sequence): MNHEY, SMNVEV. The chain is assembled from TRBV27 and TRBJ1-1, with the D gene too uncertain to name. Sample: PBMCs. The source is a female donor in good health and CMV-seronegative. The CDR3 region: CATWAGFGTEAFF. The nucleotide sequence is TGTGCCACCTGGGCGGGGTTCGGCACTGAAGCTTTCTTT.